This T cell receptor beta chain was identified during a study of control samples from healthy donors and cancer patients (dated by TCRdb to the early 2020s). V is shortened by 5 bases, J by 4 bases, and the region joining them spans 11 bases. For CDR1 and CDR2, the germline V gene (reference sequence) lists SGHAT and FQDESV. From its cysteine to its phenylalanine, the CDR3 spans 13 amino acids. Only CDR3 DNA remains: 39 bases, in frame from the first base. Library preparation used the immunoSEQ multiplex PCR assay. The clones in this table, taken by TCRdb from immuneACCESS, are in-frame only. Not every clone is retained; where verified, under half of the shortfall comes from an unresolved V gene, and the cause of the rest is unknown. Recorded for this sample are some 120,000 clones; around 93% of them occurred a single time. The top ten clonotypes cover more than 1.5% of the sample. Details on this clone: Its antigen remains unidentified. No much larger clone exists at a distance of one base, and base qualities are not known.

Specimen: PBMCs. The receptor's source is a man aged 50 to 59 with head and neck cancer. The chain joins TRBV11-1 to TRBJ1-2; matching of 6 bases hints at TRBD1 as the D gene. This receptor has the CDR3 CASSADRTYGYTF. At the DNA level, the sequence is TGTGCCAGCAGCGCCGACAGGACCTATGGCTACACCTTC. When the CDR3 is completed using the reference TRBV11-1 and TRBJ1-2 genes on either side, the full variable domain is EAEVAQSPRYKITEKSQAVAFWCDPISGHATLYWYRQILGQGPELLVQFQDESVVDDSQLPKDRFSAERLKGVDSTLKIQPAELGDSAMYLCASSADRTYGYTFGSGTRLTVV.